Below, one T cell receptor beta chain is given with its context. This record comes from a study of blood T cell repertoires in COVID-19. Across the study: Spain, Italy and the United States supplied samples that represented acute and convalescent COVID-19. PBMCs, B-cell-depleted T cells, or T cells were the source of the cDNA or gDNA that made up the material.

V was shortened by 1 base and J by 0 bases, with 9 bases between the two germline ends. CDR1 is SGHTA, CDR2 FQGTGA, per germline. This CDR3 has 16 residues. As processed by the authors: Using reference gene primer amplification, nucleated cell counts were estimated. Repertoires were generated with immunoSEQ multiplex PCR, while TCRdb's copy carries only in-frame clones and drops some. V and J calls and clone size are those listed in that table; D and trimming were worked out from the DNA. The data hold over 150,000 clones, with under 85% observed a single time. Seattle patient enrollment occurred during active infection, with longitudinal follow-up thereafter.

The chain carries TRBV7-3 and TRBJ2-2; D is unclear. This clonotype was sampled from a man between 60 and 75 years old with COVID-19, enrolled during active disease. Sequenced material: peripheral blood. CDR3 sequence (DNA): TGTGCCAGCAGCTTAAACCGGTATCCGAACACCGGGGAGCTGTTTTTT. It is translated as CASSLNRYPNTGELFF.